The clone carrying this TCR beta chain was observed many times. Its specificity is unknown. This record comes from a study of T cells in Graves' hyperthyroidism and ophthalmopathy. Clinical symptoms, serum thyroxine, TRAb, thyroid ultrasound and orbital computed tomography established diagnosis. Amplified regions were TCR beta CDR3 sequences from RNA transcripts. First-round RT-PCR of the TCR CDR3 relied on the HTBI primer set. TCRdb reprocessed the multiplex PCR reads via MiXCR and lists one record per CDR3 protein. Of 300,000 to 350,000 distinct CDR3 sequences in the sample, over 15% were seen once. Study-level findings and limits: A model built on 13 V-J features separated ophthalmopathy from stable hyperthyroidism.

The CDR3 length is 13 residues. Germline values: CDR1 SGHTA, CDR2 FQGNSA. Trimming took off 2 bases at V and 7 bases at J, with 12 bases between the two ends. The TCR comes from a middle-aged woman with Graves' ophthalmopathy. The rearrangement uses TRBV7-2 and TRBJ2-7; perhaps TRBD1 as D (5 bases). The specimen was blood. The CDR3, as DNA: TGTGCCAGCAGCTTAATGCAGGGCCTGGAGCAGTACTTC. Translating gives CASSLMQGLEQYF.